The clone carrying this T cell receptor beta chain is categorized as medium-sized. As yet, its antigen is unknown. The data derive from a study of vaccination and CD4 T cells after COVID-19. Study summary: SARS-CoV-2 had been detected by nasal swab PCR in convalescent patients; roughly 10 were mild, one severe. Blood was drawn a median around 71 days post second dose, range 14 to 241. Overall study findings and caveats: Convalescent patients displayed a median 86.3% of reactive clones emerging only post-vaccination.

Treatment described: approximately 9-day PBMC culture with coronavirus spike peptide pools or control peptides (ViraFEST assay). ViraFEST used peptide pools to expand antigen-specific T cells before TCR sequencing. The assay that was used to sequence DNA from cultured CD4+ T cells was the Oncomine TCR Beta short-read assay. Each CDR3 protein is one row after TCRdb ran MiXCR on the PCR reads. The table shows more than 10,000 distinct CDR3 sequences, with around 40% occurring only once. The receptor was isolated from a human donor who had recovered from COVID-19. The sequenced sample was CD4+ T cells from blood, cultured in vitro, obtained after SARS-CoV-2 vaccination.

The CDR3 DNA follows: TGTGCCAGCAGTTTCGGCCAGGGGAGAGAGACCCAGTACTTC. Its protein is CASSFGQGRETQYF. This chain connects TRBV12-3 or TRBV12-4 to TRBJ2-5; tentatively, D is TRBD1 (6 bases). The V end was cut by 3 bases, the J end by 4 bases, with 12 bases between. CDR3 length equals 14 residues.